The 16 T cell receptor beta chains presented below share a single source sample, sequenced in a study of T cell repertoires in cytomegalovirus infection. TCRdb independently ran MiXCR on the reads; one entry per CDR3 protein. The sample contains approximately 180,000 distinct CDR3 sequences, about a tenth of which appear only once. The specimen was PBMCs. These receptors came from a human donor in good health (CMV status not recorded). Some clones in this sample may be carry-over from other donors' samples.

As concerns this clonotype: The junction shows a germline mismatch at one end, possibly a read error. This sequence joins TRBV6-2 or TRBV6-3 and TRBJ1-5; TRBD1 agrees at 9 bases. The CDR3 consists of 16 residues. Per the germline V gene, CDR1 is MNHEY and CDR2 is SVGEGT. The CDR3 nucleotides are TGTGCCAGCAGTCCGTCCCGGGACAGGGTGATCAAGCCCGAGCATTTT. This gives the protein CASSPSRDRVIKPEHF.

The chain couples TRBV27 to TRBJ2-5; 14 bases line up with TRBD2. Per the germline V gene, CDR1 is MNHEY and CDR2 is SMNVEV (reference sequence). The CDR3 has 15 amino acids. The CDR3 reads CATKPGLAGEETQYF. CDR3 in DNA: TGTGCGACCAAGCCGGGACTAGCGGGAGAAGAGACCCAGTACTTC.

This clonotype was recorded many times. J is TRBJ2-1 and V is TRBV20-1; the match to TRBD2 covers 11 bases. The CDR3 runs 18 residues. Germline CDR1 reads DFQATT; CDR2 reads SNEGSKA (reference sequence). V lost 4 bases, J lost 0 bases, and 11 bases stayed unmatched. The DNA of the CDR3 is TGCAGTGCTACTACGGGACTAGCGGCCAGGAGCTCCTACAATGAGCAGTTCTTC. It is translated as CSATTGLAARSSYNEQFF.

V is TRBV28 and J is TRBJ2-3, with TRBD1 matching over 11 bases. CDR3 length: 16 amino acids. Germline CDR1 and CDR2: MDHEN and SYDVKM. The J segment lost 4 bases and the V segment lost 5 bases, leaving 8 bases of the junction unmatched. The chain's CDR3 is CASSVRDRGWADTQYF. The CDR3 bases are TGTGCCAGCAGTGTCCGGGACAGGGGGTGGGCAGATACGCAGTATTTT.

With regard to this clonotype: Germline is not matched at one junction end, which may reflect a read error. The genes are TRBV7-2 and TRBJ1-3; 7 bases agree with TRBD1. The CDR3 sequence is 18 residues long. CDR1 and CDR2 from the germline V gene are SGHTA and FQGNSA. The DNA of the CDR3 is TGTGCCAGCAGCCCAAAGCCTCGGACAGGCTCCTCTGGAAACACCATATTTTTT. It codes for CASSPKPRTGSSGNTIFF. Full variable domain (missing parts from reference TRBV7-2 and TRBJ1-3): GAGVSQSPSNKVTEKGKDVELRCDPISGHTALYWYRQSLGQGLEFLIYFQGNSAPDKSGLPSDRFSAERTGGSVSTLTIQRTQQEDSAVYLCASSPKPRTGSSGNTIFFGEGSWLTVV.

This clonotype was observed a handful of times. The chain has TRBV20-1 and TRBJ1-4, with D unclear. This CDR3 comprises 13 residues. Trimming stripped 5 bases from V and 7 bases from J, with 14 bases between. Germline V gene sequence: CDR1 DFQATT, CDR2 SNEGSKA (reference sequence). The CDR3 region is CSARNPPSEKLFF. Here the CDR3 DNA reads TGCAGTGCTCGGAATCCTCCTAGTGAAAAACTGTTTTTT.

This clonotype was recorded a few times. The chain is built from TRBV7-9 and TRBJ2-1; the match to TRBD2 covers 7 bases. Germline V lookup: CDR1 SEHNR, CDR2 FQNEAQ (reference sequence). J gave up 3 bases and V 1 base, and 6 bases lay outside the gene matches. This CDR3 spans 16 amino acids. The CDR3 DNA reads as TGTGCCAGCAGCTTAGGGGAGGGACTCCGCTACAATGAGCAGTTCTTC. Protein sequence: CASSLGEGLRYNEQFF.

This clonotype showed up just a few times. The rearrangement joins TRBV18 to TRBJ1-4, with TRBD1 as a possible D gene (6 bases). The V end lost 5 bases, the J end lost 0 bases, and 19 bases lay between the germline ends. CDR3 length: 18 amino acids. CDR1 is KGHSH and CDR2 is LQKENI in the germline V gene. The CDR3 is CASSSDIGQTTTNEKLFF. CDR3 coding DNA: TGTGCCAGCTCATCCGATATAGGACAGACTACAACTAATGAAAAACTGTTTTTT.

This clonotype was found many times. For the CDR3, the DNA is TGTGCCAGCAGCCCCGGTTTCAGAAACACCATATATTTT. It translates to CASSPGFRNTIYF. The chain uses TRBV7-6 and TRBJ1-3; D unresolved. The V and J ends lost 5 bases and 5 bases respectively, with 10 bases between them. This CDR3 is 13 amino acids long. The germline V gene encodes CDR1 SGHVS and CDR2 FNYEAQ.

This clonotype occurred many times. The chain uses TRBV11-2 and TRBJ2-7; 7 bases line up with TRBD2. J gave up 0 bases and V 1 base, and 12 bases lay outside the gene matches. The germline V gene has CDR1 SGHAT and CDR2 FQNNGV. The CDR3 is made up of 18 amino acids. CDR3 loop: CASSLAPTKSGASYEQYF. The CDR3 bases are TGTGCCAGCAGCTTAGCGCCAACTAAAAGCGGGGCCTCCTACGAGCAGTACTTC.

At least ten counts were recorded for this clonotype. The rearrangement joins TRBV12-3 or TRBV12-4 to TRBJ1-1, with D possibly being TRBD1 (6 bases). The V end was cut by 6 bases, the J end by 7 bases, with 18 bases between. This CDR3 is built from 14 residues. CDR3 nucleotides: TGTGCCAGCAGACAAAAGGGGGGAGCGAATGAAGCTTTCTTT. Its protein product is CASRQKGGANEAFF.

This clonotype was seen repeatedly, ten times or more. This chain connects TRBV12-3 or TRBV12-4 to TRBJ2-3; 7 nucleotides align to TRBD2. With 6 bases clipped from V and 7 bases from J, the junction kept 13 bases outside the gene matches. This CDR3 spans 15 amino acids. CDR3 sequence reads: CASSKGVGGSNTQYF. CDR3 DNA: TGTGCCAGCAGCAAGGGAGTAGGCGGGAGTAATACGCAGTATTTT.

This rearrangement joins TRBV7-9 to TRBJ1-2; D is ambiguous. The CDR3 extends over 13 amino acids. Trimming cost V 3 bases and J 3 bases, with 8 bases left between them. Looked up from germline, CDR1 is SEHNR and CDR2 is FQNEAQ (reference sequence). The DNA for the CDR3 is TGTGCCAGCAGCTTTATATCTTACTATGGCTACACCTTC. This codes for CASSFISYYGYTF.

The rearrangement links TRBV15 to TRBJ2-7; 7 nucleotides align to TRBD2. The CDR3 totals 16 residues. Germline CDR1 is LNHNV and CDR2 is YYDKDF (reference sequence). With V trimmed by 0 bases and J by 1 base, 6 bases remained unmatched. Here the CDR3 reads CATSRDLASGSYEQYF. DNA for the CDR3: TGTGCCACCAGCAGAGATCTCGCTAGCGGATCCTACGAGCAGTACTTC. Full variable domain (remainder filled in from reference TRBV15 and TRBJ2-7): DAMVIQNPRYQVTQFGKPVTLSCSQTLNHNVMYWYQQKSSQAPKLLFHYYDKDFNNEADTPDNFQSRRPNTSFCFLDIRSPGLGDTAMYLCATSRDLASGSYEQYFGPGTRLTVT.

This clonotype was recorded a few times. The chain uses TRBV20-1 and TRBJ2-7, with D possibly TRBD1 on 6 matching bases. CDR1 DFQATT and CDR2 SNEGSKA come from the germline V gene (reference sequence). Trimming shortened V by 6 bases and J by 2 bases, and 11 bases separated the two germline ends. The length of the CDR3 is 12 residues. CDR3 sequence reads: CSAPDSTYEQYF. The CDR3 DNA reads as TGCAGTGCCCCGGACAGTACCTACGAGCAGTACTTC.

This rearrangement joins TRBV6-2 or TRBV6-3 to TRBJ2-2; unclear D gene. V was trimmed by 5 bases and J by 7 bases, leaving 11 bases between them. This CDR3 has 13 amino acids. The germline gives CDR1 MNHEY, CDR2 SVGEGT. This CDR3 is CASSTRLGGELFF. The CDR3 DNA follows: TGTGCCAGCAGTACAAGACTCGGCGGGGAGCTGTTTTTT.